This entry features one T cell receptor (beta chain) sequence. As yet, its antigen is unknown. CDR1 LNHDA and CDR2 SQIVND come from the germline V gene (reference sequence). The V end lost 10 bases, the J end lost 0 bases, and 18 bases lay between the germline ends. CDR3 length equals 15 residues. Libraries were prepared by immunoSEQ multiplex PCR; TCRdb keeps only in-frame clonotypes and omits some of them. The table records under 85,000 clones, nearly 95% of them present only once. The sample is drawn from a study of OX40 agonist ivuxolimab in advanced cancers. Looking at the study overall: Every 2 weeks, ivuxolimab was infused into the patients intravenously at between 0.01 and 10 mg/kg. Enrolled patients in dose escalation had cancers that were hepatocellular carcinoma, melanoma, renal cell or head and neck cancer. Findings and caveats of the study: Nonresponders included some who also had low normalized T-cell clonal expansion.

The TCR comes from an adult with an advanced solid tumor such as melanoma, head and neck, liver or kidney cancer. The specimen was CD4+ or CD8+ T cells sorted from blood, collected in a trial of the OX40 agonist ivuxolimab. The chain carries TRBV19 and TRBJ1-2; D uncertain. The CDR3 reads CATGLIRGSNYGYTF. CDR3 bases: TGTGCCACCGGCCTCATCCGGGGATCTAACTATGGCTACACCTTC.